This passage covers 22 T cell receptor beta chains from one sample sequenced in a study of CD4 T cells in relation to SARS-CoV-2 and coronaviruses. This table comes from immunoSEQ multiplex PCR, and its TCRdb copy is limited to in-frame clones, with some not included. The sample records around 70,000 clones, 87% being singletons. CD4+ T cells from unexposed donors were obtained before the COVID-19 pandemic (2011-2018). The specimen sequenced was memory CD4+ T cells from PBMCs. The receptors come from a human donor in good health.

This chain uses TRBV7-9 with TRBJ2-3; D ambiguous. Per the germline V gene, CDR1 is SEHNR and CDR2 is FQNEAQ (reference sequence). Trimming shortened V by 2 bases and J by 2 bases, and 8 bases separated the two germline ends. CDR3 length equals 14 residues. The CDR3 nucleotides are TGTGCCAGCAGCTTACTCTCCTCCACAGATACGCAGTATTTT. The encoded protein is CASSLLSSTDTQYF.

With respect to this clone: A junction boundary mismatches the germline segment, possibly from a read error. CDR3 bases: TGTGCTAGCAGCCCAACCAACAGGTTTAGTGAAAAACTGTTTTTT. It translates to CASSPTNRFSEKLFF. This chain uses TRBV7-7 with TRBJ1-4; maybe TRBD1 (5 bases). CDR1 is SSHAT and CDR2 is FNYEAQ in the germline V gene (reference sequence). This CDR3 comprises 15 residues.

This clone was picked up a small number of times. The chain uses TRBV11-3 and TRBJ2-7, with 13 bases lining up with TRBD2. Looked up from germline, CDR1 is SGHNT and CDR2 is YENEEA. With 4 bases clipped from V and 5 bases from J, the junction kept 5 bases outside the gene matches. This CDR3 is 15 amino acids long. The CDR3 bases are TGTGCCAGCAGCTCCGGGACTAGCGGGATCCACGAGCAGTACTTC. It is translated as CASSSGTSGIHEQYF.

Here the CDR3 reads CASSFAGGHQPQHF. Written as DNA, the CDR3 is TGTGCCAGCAGTTTCGCGGGGGGTCACCAGCCCCAGCATTTT. The V gene is TRBV28, the J gene TRBJ1-5, with D perhaps TRBD1 (5 bases). CDR3 length: 14 residues. V was pared by 3 bases and J by 7 bases, with 13 bases between. The germline CDR1 and CDR2 sequences are MDHEN and SYDVKM.

The CDR3 DNA is TGTGCCAGTAACTCGGTGGGCATGAACACTGAAGCTTTCTTT. Amino acid sequence: CASNSVGMNTEAFF. This chain uses TRBV19 with TRBJ1-1; D uncertain. Germline CDR1 reads LNHDA; CDR2 reads SQIVND (reference sequence). The V end was cut by 7 bases, the J end by 0 bases, with 12 bases between. This CDR3 spans 14 amino acids.

The chain joins TRBV23-1 to TRBJ1-6; no definite D call. TRBV23-1 is known as an ORF, though its function is uncertain. Between the trimmed V and J ends, which lost 2 bases and 8 bases, there was a span of 7 bases. The CDR3 runs to 13 residues. The CDR3 DNA is TGCGCCAGCAGTCAAGATGGCTATTCACCCCTCCACTTT. This sequence encodes CASSQDGYSPLHF.

The chain uses TRBV5-6 and TRBJ1-1, with D possibly TRBD1 on 6 matching bases. Germline V gene lookup returns CDR1 SGHDT and CDR2 YYEEEE. The CDR3 is made up of 14 amino acids. V gave up 3 bases and J gave up 3 bases, with 12 bases separating them. This CDR3 is CASSWGAGDTEAFF. For the CDR3, the DNA is TGTGCCAGCAGCTGGGGGGCAGGGGACACTGAAGCTTTCTTT.

The chain has TRBV29-1 and TRBJ2-7, with TRBD2 matching 7 bases. This CDR3 comprises 14 residues. The junction had 14 bases not matched to a gene; V was cut back by 7 bases and J by 5 bases. Germline CDR1 is SQVTM and CDR2 is ANQGSEA. CDR3 nucleotides: TGCAGCGCAGCCCGTTCCGGGACTACACACGAGCAGTACTTC. Its translation: CSAARSGTTHEQYF.

The chain recombines TRBV7-9 with TRBJ1-2; D may be TRBD1 (6 bases). This CDR3 has 14 residues. The V and J ends lost 3 bases and 8 bases respectively, with 16 bases between them. Germline CDR1 is SEHNR and CDR2 is FQNEAQ (reference sequence). The CDR3 DNA follows: TGTGCCAGCAGCTTGGAACAGGGCCACATCGGCTACACCTTC. Protein: CASSLEQGHIGYTF.

The rearrangement uses TRBV5-1 and TRBJ1-5; TRBD1 might be the D (5 bases). Germline V gene data show CDR1 as SGHRS and CDR2 as YFSETQ. V lost 0 bases and J lost 9, with 13 bases in between. CDR3 length: 14 residues. In DNA, the CDR3 is TGCGCCAGCAGCTTGGAGTTGGGGGTGATGCCCCAGCATTTT. It translates to CASSLELGVMPQHF. Looking up the rest from reference TRBV5-1 and TRBJ1-5 gives the full variable domain: KAGVTQTPRYLIKTRGQQVTLSCSPISGHRSVSWYQQTPGQGLQFLFEYFSETQRNKGNFPGRFSGRQFSNSRSEMNVSTLELGDSALYLCASSLELGVMPQHFGDGTRLSIL.

The chain uses TRBV7-9 and TRBJ2-1; 10 bases are shared with TRBD2. Germline CDR1 is SEHNR and CDR2 is FQNEAQ (reference sequence). The junction had 4 bases not matched to a gene; V was cut back by 1 base and J by 7 bases. CDR3 length: 15 residues. Here the CDR3 DNA reads TGTGCCAGCAGCTTAGAACTAGCGGGACTAAATGAGCAGTTCTTC. It translates to CASSLELAGLNEQFF.

J is TRBJ1-1 and V is TRBV12-3 or TRBV12-4; D is unresolved. This CDR3 has 12 residues. Trimming took 3 bases from V and 11 from J, leaving 13 bases between them. The CDR3 sequence is CASSFRRAWAFF. CDR3 nucleotide sequence: TGTGCCAGCAGTTTTAGGAGGGCATGGGCTTTCTTT.

The gene calls are TRBV7-2 and TRBJ2-1; TRBD2 agrees at 8 bases. Germline CDR1 reads SGHTA; CDR2 reads FQGNSA. The V segment lost 5 bases and the J segment 5 bases; nucleotides outside the gene matches: 14. The CDR3 covers 17 residues. For the CDR3, the DNA is TGTGCCAGCAGCCTCAGGGCCGCGCGGGGGGCGAACAATGAGCAGTTCTTC. Its translation: CASSLRAARGANNEQFF. The whole variable domain, filled in from reference TRBV7-2 and TRBJ2-1, reads GAGVSQSPSNKVTEKGKDVELRCDPISGHTALYWYRQSLGQGLEFLIYFQGNSAPDKSGLPSDRFSAERTGGSVSTLTIQRTQQEDSAVYLCASSLRAARGANNEQFFGPGTRLTVL.

This clone was picked up one time. The V gene is TRBV7-3, the J gene TRBJ1-1, with D possibly being TRBD1 (5 bases). Germline CDR1 is SGHTA and CDR2 is FQGTGA. Trimming stripped 5 bases from V and 1 base from J, with 8 bases between. The CDR3 covers 13 residues. The CDR3 nucleotides read TGTGCCAGCAGCCCCGGGGCGAACACTGAAGCTTTCTTT. Protein product: CASSPGANTEAFF.

The V and J genes are TRBV19 and TRBJ2-7; TRBD2 is a possible D gene (6 bases). In germline, CDR1 is LNHDA, CDR2 SQIVND (reference sequence). Trimming pared 4 bases from V and 6 bases from J, leaving 10 bases between. The CDR3 is made up of 12 amino acids. The CDR3 here is CASSTPGGEQYF. In DNA, the CDR3 is TGTGCCAGTAGTACCCCCGGGGGCGAGCAGTACTTC.

The chain employs TRBV20-1 and TRBJ1-2; no firm D call. There are 11 residues in the CDR3. CDR1 and CDR2 (germline): DFQATT, SNEGSKA (reference sequence). V shed 7 bases and J shed 2 bases, with 8 bases lying between them. The CDR3 loop is CSVSGNYGYTF. For the CDR3, the DNA is TGCAGTGTCTCGGGGAACTATGGCTACACCTTC.

This clone has just one count. The rearrangement links TRBV7-3 to TRBJ1-1; possible D gene TRBD1, 5 bases. The germline gives CDR1 SGHTA, CDR2 FQGTGA. V lost 5 bases and J 0 bases, leaving 13 bases between the germline ends. The CDR3 covers 15 residues. CDR3 residues: CASSREGYMNTEAFF. The CDR3 DNA follows: TGTGCCAGCAGCCGCGAGGGGTACATGAACACTGAAGCTTTCTTT.

The V call is TRBV10-3, the J call TRBJ2-3, with no clear D. The CDR3 length is 12 residues. The V end was cut by 10 bases, the J end by 6 bases, with 14 bases between. Germline-derived CDR1 and CDR2 are ENHRY and SYGVKD. The CDR3 DNA is TGTGCCACCGCGCCCAGTGGTGATACGCAGTATTTT. It is translated as CATAPSGDTQYF.

The chain has TRBV6-5 and TRBJ1-5, with 7 bases aligning to TRBD1. This CDR3 has 14 residues. The V and J ends lost 6 bases and 5 bases, in that order; junction bases with no gene match: 7. Germline V CDR1 and CDR2: MNHEY, SVGAGI. DNA of the CDR3: TGTGCCAGCAGGGCAAGACAGGGAGATCAGCCCCAGCATTTT. Amino acid sequence: CASRARQGDQPQHF.

V and J are TRBV28 and TRBJ1-5, with 8 bases lining up with TRBD1. In germline, CDR1 is MDHEN, CDR2 SYDVKM. The CDR3 sequence is 12 residues long. The V and J ends lost 8 bases and 15 bases, in that order; junction bases with no gene match: 12. CDR3 sequence (DNA): TGTGCCAGCTGGGACAGGCCCTCGCGGGGGCATTTT. It translates to CASWDRPSRGHF.

The rearrangement joins TRBV30 to TRBJ1-5; D perhaps matches TRBD1 (6 bases). The germline V and J ends were trimmed by 2 bases and 6 bases, with 17 bases remaining between them. This CDR3 region has 15 residues. Looked up from germline, CDR1 is GTSNPN and CDR2 is SVGIG (reference sequence). In DNA, the CDR3 is TGTGCCTGGAGTCTTCCTGACAGGAACGCTCAGCCCCAGCATTTT. Translated: CAWSLPDRNAQPQHF.

The J gene is TRBJ2-5, the V gene TRBV9, with D perhaps being TRBD1 or TRBD2 (5 bases each). The CDR3 spans 16 residues. Germline-derived CDR1 and CDR2 are SGDLS and YYNGEE. V lost 0 bases to trimming and J lost 5 bases, with 17 bases between them. The CDR3 here is CASSVGVTEGPETQYF. The CDR3 coding sequence is TGTGCCAGCAGCGTAGGAGTGACAGAGGGTCCGGAGACCCAGTACTTC.